These T cell receptor beta chains were read from a single sample in a study of beta chain features in type 1 diabetes. Assay: immunoSEQ multiplex PCR; the TCRdb copy retains only in-frame clones and omits some. The sample carries hundreds of thousands of clones, under 20% recorded once. Specimen: naive CD4+ T cells from blood. These receptors originate from a young woman in good health. Each CDR3 is given with its conserved first and last residue. D genes are given only for firm matches. Clone size is given for some rows only: seen once, a few or many times, or a class if the clone is expanded.

v_call	d_call	j_call	clone_size	cdr3_nt	cdr3_aa
TRBV7-2	NA	TRBJ1-2	few	TGTGCCAGCAGCTGGGCCACGGGACGCGGTGGCTACACCTTC	CASSWATGRGGYTF
TRBV19	TRBD2	TRBJ2-2	NA	TGTGCCAGTAGTATCCCTATAGCGGGAGTTATCGGGGAGCTGTTTTTT	CASSIPIAGVIGELFF
TRBV29-1	NA	TRBJ2-7	NA	TGCAGCGTTCTTATCCAGGTCGACGAGCAGTACTTC	CSVLIQVDEQYF
TRBV7-3	TRBD2	TRBJ2-1	NA	TGTGCCAGCAGCTCTGGAAAGCGGGAGGGCTCCTACAATGAGCAGTTCTTC	CASSSGKREGSYNEQFF
TRBV29-1	TRBD2	TRBJ2-1	few	TGCAGCGTGACCCCCCCTAGCGGGAGATACAATGAGCAGTTCTTC	CSVTPPSGRYNEQFF
TRBV7-9	TRBD1	TRBJ1-1	few	TGTGCCAGCAGCTTACAGGGGGCCAACACTGAAGCTTTCTTT	CASSLQGANTEAFF
TRBV2	NA	TRBJ2-7	NA	TGTGCCAGCAGCCGGGCCTCCTACGAGCAGTACTTC	CASSRASYEQYF
TRBV5-6	NA	TRBJ2-1	few	TGTGCCAGCAGCCTAACTGGCACCTACAATGAGCAGTTCTTC	CASSLTGTYNEQFF
TRBV9	NA	TRBJ2-3	NA	TGTGCCAGCAGCGTCAACGAGGGCAGGGGGGCAGATACGCAGTATTTT	CASSVNEGRGADTQYF
TRBV28	NA	TRBJ2-1	few	TGTGTCGTACTAGGAAACAATGAGCAGTTCTTC	CVVLGNNEQFF
TRBV28	TRBD1	TRBJ1-5	few	TGTGCCAGTCGTCCCAGGGACAGGGGAAGCGACTTGCGCAATCAGCCCCAGCATTTT	CASRPRDRGSDLRNQPQHF
TRBV18	NA	TRBJ2-1	NA	TGTGCCAGCTCACCGCGGGAAACCGGGCTTGGTGAGCAGTTCTTC	CASSPRETGLGEQFF
TRBV6-5	TRBD1	TRBJ2-7	NA	TGTGCCAGCAGAACCGGGACAGGCTCCTACGAGCAGTACTTC	CASRTGTGSYEQYF
TRBV6-5	NA	TRBJ1-4	NA	TGTGCCAGCAGTTACCGAGGGGGGACTAATGAAAAACTGTTTTTT	CASSYRGGTNEKLFF
TRBV29-1	NA	TRBJ1-1	NA	TGCAGCGTTGAAGTCTTTAGGGGTGAAGCTTTCTTT	CSVEVFRGEAFF
TRBV4-2	NA	TRBJ2-1	NA	TGTGCCAGCAGCCAAGAGAGACATAATTACAATGAGCAGTTCTTC	CASSQERHNYNEQFF
TRBV27	NA	TRBJ2-7	NA	TGTGCCAGCAGCCTGGTGAGGGAGAAGGGCGAGCAGTACTTC	CASSLVREKGEQYF
TRBV11-2	NA	TRBJ1-5	NA	TGTGCCAGCAGCTTAGTTCGGGATCAGCCCCAGCATTTT	CASSLVRDQPQHF
TRBV19	TRBD1	TRBJ2-3	NA	TGTGCCAGTAGTCGGACAGGGAGCACAGATACGCAGTATTTT	CASSRTGSTDTQYF
TRBV21-1	NA	TRBJ1-1	many	TGTGCCAGCACCGAGGGGGGTCGTACTGAAGCTTTCTTT	CASTEGGRTEAFF
TRBV28	NA	TRBJ1-2	NA	TGTGCCAGCGGAACAGCTGGCTACACCTTC	CASGTAGYTF
TRBV4-3	TRBD2	TRBJ2-5	few	TGCGCCAGCAGCCAAGATTTCAGCGCGGGAGGGATGTTCCGTAAACAAGAGACCCAGTACTTC	CASSQDFSAGGMFRKQETQYF
TRBV10-3	TRBD2	TRBJ2-7	NA	TGTGCCATCAGTGAGTCCGGGGGGACCCCCTACGAGCAGTACTTC	CAISESGGTPYEQYF
TRBV2	NA	TRBJ2-1	NA	TGTGCCAGCAGTTTGAATGAGCAGTTCTTC	CASSLNEQFF
TRBV5-1	TRBD1	TRBJ2-3	NA	TGCGCCAGCAGCTTACAGGGGGCAACAGATACGCAGTATTTT	CASSLQGATDTQYF
TRBV7-2	NA	TRBJ1-1	few	TGTGCCAGCAGCTTAATGGGACAAAGGAACACTGAAGCTTTCTTT	CASSLMGQRNTEAFF
TRBV20-1	NA	TRBJ2-7	few	TGCAGTGCAATTTTCTCCTACGAGCAGTACTTC	CSAIFSYEQYF
TRBV9	TRBD2	TRBJ2-5	NA	TGTGCCAGCAGCCCTGAAAGGGCGGGAGTGCGTGAGACCCAGTACTTC	CASSPERAGVRETQYF
TRBV7-2	NA	TRBJ2-7	few	TGTGCCAGCAGCTTTGGCCCAGACGCCTACGAGCAGTACTTC	CASSFGPDAYEQYF
TRBV5-4	NA	TRBJ1-1	NA	TGTGCCAGCAGTTCGAAACATGAGGTGGTCACTGAAGCTTTCTTT	CASSSKHEVVTEAFF
TRBV5-1	TRBD2	TRBJ2-1	NA	TGCGCCAGCAGCATAGCGGGAGGGCCGGGGAATGAGCAGTTCTTC	CASSIAGGPGNEQFF
TRBV11-1	NA	TRBJ2-7	few	TGTGCCAGCAGCTCAGGATTCTACGAGCAGTACTTC	CASSSGFYEQYF
TRBV15	NA	TRBJ2-5	NA	TGTGCCACCAGCAGAGCCAAGCAGCGGACCCAGTACTTC	CATSRAKQRTQYF
TRBV7-2	NA	TRBJ2-6	NA	TGTGCCAGCAGCTTACAGGCAGGGGGGACCTCTGGGGCCAACGTCCTGACTTTC	CASSLQAGGTSGANVLTF
TRBV7-3	TRBD2	TRBJ2-1	few	TGTGCCAGCAGCTCCCGTGTCGGGACTAGCAGACACAATGAGCAGTTCTTC	CASSSRVGTSRHNEQFF
TRBV25-1	NA	TRBJ2-2	NA	TGTGCCAGCAGTGTGAGAGCCGCGGCCGGGGAGCTGTTTTTT	CASSVRAAAGELFF
TRBV7-2	TRBD2	TRBJ2-7	few	TGTGCCAGCAGCTTCCGGCTTTCTAGCGGGAGCTCCTACGAGCAGTACTTC	CASSFRLSSGSSYEQYF
TRBV2	NA	TRBJ1-2	once	TGTGCCAGCAGGAGGGACATGCAAAGGGAGGTTGATGGCTACACCTTC	CASRRDMQREVDGYTF
TRBV4-3	NA	TRBJ1-2	once	TGCGCCAGCAGCCAACATACGGAGGCTAACTATGGCTACACCTTC	CASSQHTEANYGYTF
TRBV19	TRBD2	TRBJ2-4	few	TGTGCCAGTAGGAGCCCAAATGTAGCGGGACGGGCCAAAAACATTCAGTACTTC	CASRSPNVAGRAKNIQYF
TRBV7-8	NA	TRBJ2-3	few	TGTGCCAGCAGCTTGTCGGGAGTTATCGGAGATACGCAGTATTTT	CASSLSGVIGDTQYF
TRBV6-5	TRBD2	TRBJ2-1	NA	TGTGCCAGTCATCAGGGCGGGAGAGGATACAATGAGCAGTTCTTC	CASHQGGRGYNEQFF
TRBV11-2	TRBD1	TRBJ2-7	few	TGTGCCAGCAGGACGATCAGGGGGCGCCCCGAGCAGTACTTC	CASRTIRGRPEQYF
TRBV25-1	NA	TRBJ2-1	NA	TGTGCCAGCAGTGACCCTAGTAAGCCTGAGCAGTTCTTC	CASSDPSKPEQFF
TRBV7-2	TRBD2	TRBJ2-1	NA	TGTGCCAGCAGCTTAGTCACTAGCGGGAGTAATGAGCAGTTCTTC	CASSLVTSGSNEQFF
TRBV9	TRBD2	TRBJ2-1	few	TGTGCCAGCAGCGCGGGACTAGCGCCTAACAATGAGCAGTTCTTC	CASSAGLAPNNEQFF
TRBV5-4	NA	TRBJ2-3	few	TGTGCCAGCATGGTACTCTCAGGCACAGATACGCAGTATTTT	CASMVLSGTDTQYF
TRBV5-4	TRBD2	TRBJ2-5	NA	TGTGCCAGCAGCTATCCGGGACTAGCACAAGAGACCCAGTACTTC	CASSYPGLAQETQYF
TRBV28	TRBD2	TRBJ2-5	few	TGTGCCAGCAGTTCCCAGACTAGCAGAGGCGAGACCCAGTACTTC	CASSSQTSRGETQYF
TRBV5-1	TRBD1	TRBJ2-7	few	TGCGCCAGCAAGGGGACAGGGGATTTCTACGAGCAGTACTTC	CASKGTGDFYEQYF
TRBV7-9	NA	TRBJ1-1	NA	TGTGCCAGCAGCTTAACCCTGGGGCCCTCTGAAGCTTTCTTT	CASSLTLGPSEAFF